These 32 T cell receptor beta chains share one sample of origin, sequenced in a study of neurological immune-mediated disorders. A single record per CDR3 protein comes from TCRdb applying MiXCR to the 5' RACE reads. Of more than 45,000 distinct CDR3 sequences in the sample, around 3.4% were seen once. The specimen was PBMCs. The source of these receptors is a man aged 35 to 55 with multiple sclerosis.

This clonotype was counted at least ten times. The CDR3 DNA follows: TGCAGTGCTAGAGATCTTACAGGGAATAAAGCCAAAAACATTCAGTACTTC. This translates into CSARDLTGNKAKNIQYF. The chain carries TRBV20-1 and TRBJ2-4, with TRBD1 as a possible D gene (6 bases). The germline CDR1 and CDR2 sequences are DFQATT and SNEGSKA (reference sequence). There are 17 residues in the CDR3. Trimming took 0 bases from V and 0 from J, leaving 15 bases between them.

This clonotype occurred many times. V and J are TRBV7-9 and TRBJ2-7, with D maybe TRBD1 (5 bases). The length of the CDR3 is 16 residues. Per germline, CDR1 SEHNR and CDR2 FQNEAQ (reference sequence). V dropped 5 bases and J dropped 4 bases, with 21 bases sitting between them. Here the CDR3 reads CASSRITGGQWYEQYF. CDR3 DNA: TGTGCCAGCAGCAGAATAACAGGCGGCCAATGGTACGAGCAGTACTTC.

With respect to this clonotype: A read error may explain this, as a much larger clone is one base away. The genes are TRBV2 and TRBJ1-4, with D hard to call. The germline CDR1 and CDR2 sequences are SNHLY and FYNNEI. The length of the CDR3 is 13 residues. The V and J ends lost 5 bases and 7 bases respectively, with 11 bases between them. The CDR3, as DNA: TGTGCCAGCAGTCAGAAAGCGGGTGAAAAACTGTTTTTT. The encoded protein is CASSQKAGEKLFF.

This clonotype was observed many times. A much larger clone sits a single nucleotide away, making a read error possible. V usage is TRBV4-1 and J usage is TRBJ2-7, with 8 bases fitting TRBD1. CDR1 MGHRA and CDR2 YSYEKL come from the germline V gene. Unmatched junction bases numbered 9, after V lost 4 bases and J lost 7 bases. The CDR3 contains 14 residues. The CDR3 protein is CASSRTTGQAEQYF. In DNA form, the CDR3 reads TGCGCCAGCAGCCGAACTACGGGACAGGCGGAGCAGTACTTC.

This clonotype has ten or more counts. This chain connects TRBV6-6 to TRBJ1-2; TRBD1 matches 9 bases. V trimming: 7 bases; J trimming: 7 bases; junction bases outside the gene matches: 10. This CDR3 comprises 14 residues. CDR1 and CDR2 (germline): MNHNY, SVGAGI (reference sequence). CDR3 loop: CASTWDRVQGGYTF. In nucleotides, the CDR3 is TGTGCCAGCACCTGGGACAGGGTGCAGGGTGGCTACACCTTC.

This clonotype showed up many times. This rearrangement joins TRBV5-1 to TRBJ2-1; 7 nucleotides match TRBD1. With 1 base clipped from V and 6 bases from J, the junction kept 7 bases outside the gene matches. This CDR3 comprises 15 residues. Germline V CDR1 and CDR2: SGHRS, YFSETQ. DNA of the CDR3: TGCGCCAGCAGCTTGTCGGGACAGTTTAGCAATGAGCAGTTCTTC. Residues: CASSLSGQFSNEQFF.

The table lists this clonotype with many counts. V is TRBV5-1 and J is TRBJ2-2, with a weak D call TRBD1 (6 bases). With 5 bases removed from V and 6 bases from J, the gap between germline ends came to 14 bases. The germline V gene encodes CDR1 SGHRS and CDR2 YFSETQ. There are 14 residues in the CDR3. The CDR3: CASRIYRAAGELFF. In nucleotides, the CDR3 is TGCGCCAGCAGAATTTACAGGGCGGCCGGGGAGCTGTTTTTT.

This clonotype occurred many times. V gene TRBV20-1 combines with J gene TRBJ1-5; D unclear. Trimming left V 4 bases short and J 1 base short, with 8 bases between. The CDR3 sequence is 13 residues long. The V gene's germline CDR1 is DFQATT and CDR2 SNEGSKA (reference sequence). CDR3 protein: CSAKTSSNQPQHF. As DNA, the CDR3 is TGCAGTGCTAAGACATCAAGCAATCAGCCCCAGCATTTT.

This clonotype was counted at least ten times. This chain links TRBV3-1 with TRBJ1-4; the D gene is possibly TRBD1 (6 bases). In germline, CDR1 is LGHDT, CDR2 YNNKEL (reference sequence). The CDR3 runs to 17 residues. Trimming took off 2 bases at V and 5 bases at J, with 18 bases between the two ends. The CDR3 nucleotides read TGTGCCAGCAGCCAAAGAACAACAGGGAGGGGGAATGAAAAACTGTTTTTT. Encoded protein: CASSQRTTGRGNEKLFF.

This clonotype was seen at least ten times. The rearrangement links TRBV3-1 to TRBJ2-5, with D hard to call. Trimming removed 4 bases from V and 6 bases from J, with 9 bases in between. The CDR3 is 12 amino acids. Germline-derived CDR1 and CDR2 are LGHDT and YNNKEL (reference sequence). The DNA for the CDR3 is TGTGCCAGCAGCCCGTCGGAGCAGACCCAGTACTTC. Translating gives CASSPSEQTQYF.

This clonotype was found many times. Here the CDR3 reads CASSLGDRGYEQYF. As DNA, the CDR3 is TGTGCCAGCAGCTTAGGGGACAGGGGATACGAGCAGTACTTC. The chain joins TRBV7-9 to TRBJ2-7, with 10 bases lining up with TRBD1. The germline CDR1 and CDR2 sequences are SEHNR and FQNEAQ (reference sequence). Germline trimming cut 1 base from V and 4 bases from J; bases unmatched to any gene: 1. CDR3 length: 14 residues.

This clonotype was found many times. This chain uses TRBV5-1 with TRBJ2-7; 12 bases are a match to TRBD2. With 3 bases clipped from V and 5 bases from J, the junction kept 3 bases outside the gene matches. Germline values: CDR1 SGHRS, CDR2 YFSETQ. The CDR3 totals 14 residues. The CDR3 DNA reads as TGCGCCAGCAGCTCCCCTAGCGGGGGGGACGAGCAGTACTTC. This codes for CASSSPSGGDEQYF.

This clonotype occurred many times. The V gene is TRBV20-1, the J gene TRBJ1-1; D gene unclear. In germline, CDR1 is DFQATT, CDR2 SNEGSKA (reference sequence). The CDR3 covers 14 residues. V was pared by 5 bases and J by 6 bases, with 19 bases between. CDR3 nucleotide sequence: TGCAGTGCTTTTGGGCCAATTGGTAGCTCTGAAGCTTTCTTT. This encodes CSAFGPIGSSEAFF.

Remarks on this clonotype: At one end the junction does not follow the germline gene, possibly because of a read error. V and J are TRBV20-1 and TRBJ1-5; no reliable D call. In germline, CDR1 is DFQATT, CDR2 SNEGSKA (reference sequence). This CDR3 has 14 residues. The CDR3, as DNA: TGCAGTGCTAGGCCCTACGGGGAGGGTCAGCCCCAGAATTTT. Its protein product is CSARPYGEGQPQNF.

This clonotype was counted many times. This chain connects TRBV12-3 or TRBV12-4 to TRBJ2-5; D remains unclear. CDR3 length: 13 residues. Trimming stripped 2 bases from V and 2 bases from J, with 6 bases between. CDR3 sequence (DNA): TGTGCCAGCAGTTTAAGGAGTCAAGAGACCCAGTACTTC. Protein product: CASSLRSQETQYF.

This clonotype was seen a few times. Sequence at one end of the junction differs from germline and may be a read error. V is TRBV5-5 and J is TRBJ1-5, with D unresolved. CDR3 length: 13 residues. Germline V CDR1 and CDR2: SGHKS, YYEKEE (reference sequence). CDR3 sequence (DNA): TGTGCCAGCAGCTTTCAGTTGGTGGAACCCCAGAATTTT. As protein: CASSFQLVEPQNF.

This clonotype was observed at least ten times. The chain links TRBV5-1 to TRBJ1-1; unclear D gene. This CDR3 comprises 14 residues. Germline V lookup: CDR1 SGHRS, CDR2 YFSETQ. Trimming shortened V by 0 bases and J by 2 bases, and 8 bases separated the two germline ends. The CDR3 DNA reads as TGCGCCAGCAGCTTGGAACGGGAAAACACTGAAGCTTTCTTT. This translates into CASSLERENTEAFF.

This clonotype was observed at least ten times. The chain combines TRBV7-6 with TRBJ2-2; D ambiguous. In germline, CDR1 is SGHVS, CDR2 FNYEAQ. This CDR3 comprises 13 residues. V was trimmed by 7 bases and J by 4 bases, leaving 10 bases between them. The CDR3 bases are TGTGCCAGCACCCAAAACCCCACCGGGGAGCTGTTTTTT. Translated, it gives CASTQNPTGELFF.

With respect to this clonotype: A much larger clone is a single base away; this may be a read error. The chain links TRBV29-1 to TRBJ2-3; 7 bases are a match to TRBD1. From germline, CDR1 is SQVTM and CDR2 ANQGSEA. The CDR3 is made up of 14 amino acids. Germline trimming cut 4 bases from V and 3 bases from J; bases unmatched to any gene: 7. The DNA of the CDR3 is TGCAGCGTTGTTGTCAGGGGGATTACAGATACGCAGTATTTT. Encoded protein: CSVVVRGITDTQYF.

By sample share, this clonotype is medium-sized (0.01 to 0.1%). The CDR3 reads CASSLDGGPNQPQHF. The CDR3 coding sequence is TGCGCCAGCAGCTTGGACGGGGGGCCCAATCAGCCCCAGCATTTT. The chain combines TRBV5-1 with TRBJ1-5, with D perhaps matching TRBD1 (6 bases). The CDR3 sequence is 15 residues long. Trimming stripped 0 bases from V and 3 bases from J, with 10 bases between. CDR1 SGHRS and CDR2 YFSETQ come from the germline V gene. Filled out from reference TRBV5-1 and TRBJ1-5, the complete variable domain reads KAGVTQTPRYLIKTRGQQVTLSCSPISGHRSVSWYQQTPGQGLQFLFEYFSETQRNKGNFPGRFSGRQFSNSRSEMNVSTLELGDSALYLCASSLDGGPNQPQHFGDGTRLSIL.

This clonotype was counted ten times or more. CDR3 region: CASSPGTGVPYEQYF. The CDR3 DNA follows: TGCGCCAGCAGCCCCGGGACAGGGGTTCCCTACGAGCAGTACTTC. The gene calls are TRBV5-1 and TRBJ2-7; 10 bases map to TRBD1. V was clipped by 4 bases and J by 2 bases; unmatched bases: 6. The CDR3 has 15 amino acids. Germline assignment: CDR1 SGHRS and CDR2 YFSETQ.

Comment on this clonotype: Relative to the germline gene, one junction end is altered; a read error may explain this. The CDR3 DNA is TGTGCCAGCAGTTACGGGACTGACGGTTCACCCCTCAACTTT. This translates into CASSYGTDGSPLNF. The rearrangement uses TRBV12-3 or TRBV12-4 and TRBJ1-6; weak D call: TRBD1 (5 bases). The length of the CDR3 is 14 residues.

This clonotype has ten or more counts. The chain recombines TRBV7-9 with TRBJ2-7; D possibly corresponds to TRBD2 (5 bases). Between the trimmed V and J ends, which lost 4 bases and 7 bases, there was a span of 20 bases. The CDR3 spans 15 residues. Germline V gene sequence: CDR1 SEHNR, CDR2 FQNEAQ (reference sequence). The CDR3 protein is CASSSLLGPEQEQYF. CDR3 nucleotides: TGTGCCAGCAGCTCGCTACTAGGGCCGGAGCAGGAGCAGTACTTC.

This clonotype came up many times. The chain has TRBV5-1 and TRBJ1-1; no firm D call. Trimming stripped 3 bases from V and 6 bases from J, with 12 bases between. Germline CDR1 reads SGHRS; CDR2 reads YFSETQ. The CDR3 is 13 amino acids. The CDR3 DNA follows: TGCGCCAGCAGCTCCTATGCGGATGCTGAAGCTTTCTTT. It encodes CASSSYADAEAFF.

This clonotype appeared many times. The chain is built from TRBV25-1 and TRBJ2-2, with unresolved D. The CDR3 extends over 12 amino acids. CDR1 and CDR2 from the germline V gene are MGHDK and SYGVNS. V was clipped by 5 bases and J by 6 bases, with 7 bases between them. Here the CDR3 DNA reads TGTGCCAGCAGTCCCTACCCCGGGGAGCTGTTTTTT. Translated, it gives CASSPYPGELFF.

This clonotype was seen repeatedly, ten times or more. The V gene is TRBV5-6, the J gene TRBJ2-7, with 8 nucleotides matching TRBD2. Trimming took 0 bases from V and 1 from J; bases not matched to a gene: 6. Germline lookup yields CDR1 SGHDT and CDR2 YYEEEE. This CDR3 spans 16 amino acids. For the CDR3, the DNA is TGTGCCAGCAGCTTGGTCGAGACTAGCGTTTCCTACGAGCAGTACTTC. Its protein product is CASSLVETSVSYEQYF.

This clonotype was detected ten times or more. This sequence joins TRBV28 and TRBJ2-5; TRBD1 agrees at 9 bases. Germline trimming cut 4 bases from V and 4 bases from J; bases unmatched to any gene: 4. CDR1 and CDR2 from the germline V gene are MDHEN and SYDVKM. This CDR3 is built from 14 residues. The CDR3: CASSYNRGPETQYF. The DNA for the CDR3 is TGTGCCAGCAGTTATAACAGGGGGCCAGAGACCCAGTACTTC.

This clonotype was counted at least ten times. This chain uses TRBV18 with TRBJ2-7, with 8 bases matching TRBD1. This CDR3 has 14 amino acids. Germline V gene data show CDR1 as KGHSH and CDR2 as LQKENI. Trimming cost V 5 bases and J 7 bases; bases outside gene matches: 10. CDR3 residues: CASSINGQGSEQYF. In DNA, the CDR3 is TGTGCCAGCTCAATAAACGGACAGGGTAGTGAGCAGTACTTC.

This clonotype has at least ten counts. This chain connects TRBV12-3 or TRBV12-4 to TRBJ1-6; D uncertain. The CDR3 totals 13 residues. The V gene lost 3 bases and the J gene lost 5 bases, with 5 bases spanning the gap. The CDR3 region has the DNA TGTGCCAGCAGTTTGAGGGATAATTCACCCCTCCACTTT. It translates to CASSLRDNSPLHF.

This clonotype was seen at least ten times. The chain carries TRBV6-5 and TRBJ1-5; 8 positions agree with TRBD1. After removal of 4 bases from V and 4 bases from J, the junction contained 6 bases not matched to a gene. Per germline, CDR1 MNHEY and CDR2 SVGAGI. This CDR3 is built from 15 residues. The CDR3 loop reads CASSSAGGPNQPQHF. CDR3 nucleotide sequence: TGTGCCAGCAGTTCTGCAGGGGGCCCTAATCAGCCCCAGCATTTT.

This clonotype was detected a few times. This rearrangement joins TRBV5-1 to TRBJ2-1, with 8 bases matching TRBD1. V dropped 4 bases and J dropped 6; count of bases not matched to a gene: 3. Germline V gene lookup returns CDR1 SGHRS and CDR2 YFSETQ. This CDR3 comprises 13 residues. In DNA, the CDR3 is TGCGCCAGCAGCCCCGGACAGGGCAATGAGCAGTTCTTC. Translating it yields CASSPGQGNEQFF.

This clonotype has ten or more counts. V gene TRBV29-1 combines with J gene TRBJ2-2; 7 nucleotides agree with TRBD1. J was trimmed by 1 base and V by 4 bases; bases with no gene match: 6. The germline V gene has CDR1 SQVTM and CDR2 ANQGSEA. The CDR3 loop spans 15 amino acids. The CDR3 loop is CSVAGTDQNTGELFF. In nucleotides, the CDR3 is TGCAGCGTTGCAGGGACAGACCAGAACACCGGGGAGCTGTTTTTT.